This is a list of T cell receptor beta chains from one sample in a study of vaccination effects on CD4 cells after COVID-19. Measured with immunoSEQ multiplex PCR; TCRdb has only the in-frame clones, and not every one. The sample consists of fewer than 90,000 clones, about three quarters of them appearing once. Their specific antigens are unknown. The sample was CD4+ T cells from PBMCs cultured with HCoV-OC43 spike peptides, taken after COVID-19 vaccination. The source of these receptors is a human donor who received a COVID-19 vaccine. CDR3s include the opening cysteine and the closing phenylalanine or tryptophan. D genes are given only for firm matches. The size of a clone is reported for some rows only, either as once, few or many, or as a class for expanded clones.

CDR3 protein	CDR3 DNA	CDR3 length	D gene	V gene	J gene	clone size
CAISESWGAQETQYF	TGTGCCATCAGTGAGTCGTGGGGGGCCCAAGAGACCCAGTACTTC	15	-	TRBV10-3	TRBJ2-5	once
CASSRASNGWETQYF	TGTGCCAGCAGTCGGGCCAGCAACGGGTGGGAGACCCAGTACTTC	15	-	TRBV3-1/TRBV3-2	TRBJ2-5	-
CASSLRGPVQETQYF	TGCGCCAGCAGCTTAAGAGGCCCGGTCCAAGAGACCCAGTACTTC	15	-	TRBV5-1	TRBJ2-5	-
CAWNIDRGQTEAFF	TGTGCCTGGAACATAGACAGGGGGCAAACTGAAGCTTTCTTT	14	TRBD1	TRBV30	TRBJ1-1	-
CASSTPAGGEETQYF	TGCGCCAGCAGCACTCCAGCGGGGGGGGAAGAGACCCAGTACTTC	15	TRBD2	TRBV5-1	TRBJ2-5	-
CASSLVSGGIDTQYF	TGCGCCAGCAGCTTGGTTAGCGGGGGAATAGATACGCAGTATTTT	15	TRBD2	TRBV5-1	TRBJ2-3	-
CASRKTANTEAFF	TGTGCCAGCAGGAAGACAGCGAACACTGAAGCTTTCTTT	13	-	TRBV21-1	TRBJ1-1	-
CASSSRAATNEKLFF	TGTGCCAGCAGTTCCAGGGCAGCAACTAATGAAAAACTGTTTTTT	15	-	TRBV6-6	TRBJ1-4	-
CASSEGTANSGANVLTF	TGTGCCAGCTCAGAGGGGACAGCGAACTCTGGGGCCAACGTCCTGACTTTC	17	TRBD1	TRBV18	TRBJ2-6	once
CASSTGYSNQPQHF	TGTGCCAGCTCAACCGGGTATAGCAATCAGCCCCAGCATTTT	14	-	TRBV18	TRBJ1-5	-
CASSPLASIHQPQHF	TGTGCCAGCTCACCCCTGGCCAGTATTCATCAGCCCCAGCATTTT	15	-	TRBV18	TRBJ1-5	-
CASHRTGGDSPLHF	TGTGCCAGCCACCGGACAGGTGGGGATTCACCCCTCCACTTT	14	TRBD1	TRBV30	TRBJ1-6	few
CASSLLGQTNTGELFF	TGTGCCAGCAGCTTATTGGGACAGACTAACACCGGGGAGCTGTTTTTT	16	TRBD1	TRBV5-6	TRBJ2-2	-
CASSLGANQETQYF	TGCGCCAGCAGCTTAGGGGCTAACCAAGAGACCCAGTACTTC	14	-	TRBV5-1	TRBJ2-5	once
CSVGTSGQETQYF	TGCAGCGTTGGGACTAGCGGCCAAGAGACCCAGTACTTC	13	TRBD2	TRBV29-1	TRBJ2-5	-
CASSYNRDRPYNEQFF	TGTGCCAGCAGTTACAATCGGGACAGACCCTACAATGAGCAGTTCTTC	16	TRBD1	TRBV6-2/TRBV6-3	TRBJ2-1	-
CASSTGTSAYNEQFF	TGTGCCAGTAGCACCGGGACTAGCGCCTACAATGAGCAGTTCTTC	15	TRBD2	TRBV19	TRBJ2-1	few
CASSLAGSGANVLTF	TGTGCCAGCAGTTTAGCGGGCTCTGGGGCCAACGTCCTGACTTTC	15	-	TRBV28	TRBJ2-6	-
CASSSDKNNEQFF	TGTGCCAGCAGTTCGGACAAAAACAATGAGCAGTTCTTC	13	-	TRBV12-3/TRBV12-4	TRBJ2-1	-
CASSTDRSAGGYTF	TGCGCCAGCAGCACGGACAGGTCCGCGGGGGGCTACACCTTC	14	TRBD1	TRBV5-1	TRBJ1-2	-
CASSYYRSNEKLFF	TGTGCCAGCAGTTATTACAGGAGCAATGAAAAACTGTTTTTT	14	-	TRBV6-6	TRBJ1-4	-
CASRTPAGANSPLHF	TGTGCCAGCAGAACTCCGGCTGGGGCTAATTCACCCCTCCACTTT	15	-	TRBV28	TRBJ1-6	-
CASSIGLSGNTIYF	TGTGCCAGTAGTATAGGTCTCTCTGGAAACACCATATATTTT	14	-	TRBV19	TRBJ1-3	-
CSASPGTHNQPQHF	TGCAGTGCTAGTCCGGGAACCCACAATCAGCCCCAGCATTTT	14	-	TRBV20-1	TRBJ1-5	-
CASPPTGFGSGKLFF	TGTGCAAGTCCACCTACAGGGTTTGGCTCCGGAAAACTGTTTTTT	15	-	TRBV12-2	TRBJ1-4	-
CASSVRGGRHEKLFF	TGTGCCAGTAGTGTGAGGGGGGGCCGGCATGAAAAACTGTTTTTT	15	-	TRBV19	TRBJ1-4	-
CATSDPGFYDEQFF	TGTGCCACCAGTGATCCGGGATTCTACGATGAGCAGTTCTTC	14	-	TRBV24-1	TRBJ2-1	-
CAWSVLGSPNQETQYF	TGTGCCTGGAGTGTGCTAGGGAGCCCAAACCAAGAGACCCAGTACTTC	16	-	TRBV30	TRBJ2-5	-
CASKHPNTGELFF	TGTGCCAGCAAGCATCCGAACACCGGGGAGCTGTTTTTT	13	-	TRBV28	TRBJ2-2	-
CASSPALNSARGYTF	TGTGCCAGCAGTCCCGCCCTTAATTCGGCGCGTGGCTACACCTTC	15	-	TRBV27	TRBJ1-2	-
CASSEAQGAYPLYGYTF	TGTGCCAGTTCGGAAGCACAGGGGGCCTATCCACTCTATGGCTACACCTTC	17	TRBD1	TRBV28	TRBJ1-2	-
CASSSYAIHLHF	TGTGCCAGCAGCTCATATGCGATCCACCTCCACTTT	12	-	TRBV7-8	TRBJ1-6	-
CASSPRTPNYGYTF	TGTGCCAGCTCACCAAGGACTCCAAACTATGGCTACACCTTC	14	-	TRBV18	TRBJ1-2	-
CASSLGGPGYGYTF	TGCGCCAGCAGCCTGGGAGGGCCTGGCTATGGCTACACCTTC	14	-	TRBV4-3	TRBJ1-2	once
CASSRDLYTEAFF	TGCGCCAGCAGCCGAGACCTATACACTGAAGCTTTCTTT	13	-	TRBV5-1	TRBJ1-1	-
CASSLRGETEAFF	TGTGCCAGCAGCCTTAGGGGGGAAACTGAAGCTTTCTTT	13	-	TRBV7-3	TRBJ1-1	-
CASTNAGAGDTEAFF	TGTGCCAGCACCAATGCGGGGGCAGGGGACACTGAAGCTTTCTTT	15	-	TRBV28	TRBJ1-1	-
CASSQDQTQGARGYTF	TGCGCCAGCAGCCAAGATCAGACGCAGGGGGCAAGAGGCTACACCTTC	16	TRBD1	TRBV4-3	TRBJ1-2	-
CASTGNYGYTF	TGTGCCAGCACAGGGAACTATGGCTACACCTTC	11	-	TRBV2	TRBJ1-2	-
CASSPGQGVGNTEAFF	TGTGCCAGCAGCCCAGGACAGGGGGTAGGGAACACTGAAGCTTTCTTT	16	TRBD1	TRBV7-2	TRBJ1-1	-
CASSDLYTEAFF	TGTGCCAGCAGTGATTTATACACTGAAGCTTTCTTT	12	-	TRBV25-1	TRBJ1-1	-
CASSSGQYGYTF	TGTGCCAGCAGCAGTGGCCAGTATGGCTACACCTTC	12	-	TRBV5-6	TRBJ1-2	-
CASSLDGQGATQYF	TGCGCCAGCAGCTTGGACGGACAGGGGGCGACCCAGTACTTC	14	TRBD1	TRBV5-1	TRBJ2-5	-
CASSLSGTEYQPQHF	TGTGCCAGCAGCTTATCCGGGACAGAATATCAGCCCCAGCATTTT	15	TRBD1	TRBV5-6	TRBJ1-5	-